The 5 T cell receptor beta chains presented below share a single source sample, sequenced in a study of T cells in tuberculosis. TCRdb's table, derived via immunoSEQ multiplex PCR, lists solely in-frame clones and lacks some. The data show tens of thousands of clones, more than 75% seen once. Time point of the sample: new active TB diagnosis, blood taken before or within 7 days of starting treatment. The specimen was PBMCs, collected at tuberculosis diagnosis. The receptors derive from an adult with tuberculosis.

The rearrangement joins TRBV6-4 to TRBJ2-2; D is possibly TRBD2 (6 bases). CDR1 is MRHNA, CDR2 SNTAGT, per germline. V was trimmed by 4 bases and J by 3 bases, leaving 9 bases between them. This CDR3 contains 14 residues. CDR3 nucleotide sequence: TGTGCCAGCAGTGTGGGGGGAGACACCGGGGAGCTGTTTTTT. This encodes CASSVGGDTGELFF.

The chain combines TRBV6-1 with TRBJ1-5; D uncertain. The CDR3 sequence is 13 residues long. V lost 4 bases to trimming and J lost 6 bases, with 10 bases between them. CDR1 is MNHNS and CDR2 is SASEGT in the germline V gene. This chain's CDR3 is CASSAGWSQPQHF. The CDR3 DNA reads TGTGCCAGCAGTGCGGGGTGGAGTCAGCCCCAGCATTTT.

This clone showed up just a few times. This chain uses TRBV28 with TRBJ2-7, with 7 bases matching TRBD2. The CDR3 is 14 amino acids. Germline CDR1 reads MDHEN; CDR2 reads SYDVKM. The V segment lost 6 bases and the J segment 7 bases; nucleotides outside the gene matches: 12. CDR3 DNA sequence: TGTGCCAGCAGCCTAGCGGCTTCCTTGGGGGAGCAGTACTTC. It yields the protein CASSLAASLGEQYF.

This chain uses TRBV11-2 with TRBJ2-3; 8 nucleotides line up with TRBD1. The ends lost 8 bases at V and 3 bases at J; junction bases unmatched: 10. CDR3 size: 15 residues. Germline-derived CDR1 and CDR2 are SGHAT and FQNNGV. The chain's CDR3 is CASRSRTGSTDTQYF. In DNA form, the CDR3 reads TGTGCCAGCCGAAGCCGGACAGGGTCGACAGATACGCAGTATTTT.

The rearrangement uses TRBV2 and TRBJ2-3; TRBD1 matches at 7 bases. Losses at the gene ends were 1 base for V and 1 base for J; bases not matched to a gene: 11. In germline, CDR1 is SNHLY, CDR2 FYNNEI. The CDR3 runs 18 residues. The CDR3 DNA reads TGTGCCAGCAGTGAAGGGACAGGTTTTACTATTGGCACAGATACGCAGTATTTT. Its translation: CASSEGTGFTIGTDTQYF.